This T cell receptor (beta chain) came from a study of immune heterogeneity within non-small cell lung tumors. As for the study in general: In total, the tumors were 4 squamous cell carcinomas, approximately 10 non-squamous carcinomas and 1 not otherwise specified.

Trimming at V came to 4 bases and at J to 6 bases, leaving 3 bases not matched to a gene. The CDR3 has 13 residues. CDR1 and CDR2 (germline): SEHNR, FQNEAQ (reference sequence). The authors used around 640 ng of bulk tumor genomic DNA per sample as template. Doctors removed several biopsies from each primary tumor during surgery, keeping them far apart. Their non-small cell lung cancer was newly diagnosed and untreated, and the patients underwent curative surgery. Multiplex PCR was performed with 32 V and 13 J primers, and it amplified TCR beta CDR3. Using its own MiXCR run on the multiplex PCR reads, TCRdb lists one record per CDR3 protein. The sample consists of some 30,000 distinct CDR3 sequences, around 30% of them appearing once.

J is TRBJ2-3 and V is TRBV7-9; TRBD2 matches 8 bases. This TCR was recovered from a middle-aged man with non-small cell lung cancer. The specimen sequenced was lung tumor tissue. CDR3 region: CASSSGGPDTQYF. The CDR3 region has the DNA TGTGCCAGCAGCTCGGGAGGGCCCGATACGCAGTATTTT. The variable domain in full, with the rest retrieved from reference TRBV7-9 and TRBJ2-3, is DTGVSQNPRHKITKRGQNVTFRCDPISEHNRLYWYRQTLGQGPEFLTYFQNEAQLEKSRLLSDRFSAERPKGSFSTLEIQRTEQGDSAMYLCASSSGGPDTQYFGPGTRLTVL.